Following are 24 T cell receptor beta chains from one sample sequenced in a study of cytomegalovirus exposure and HLA in healthy donors. The PCR was carried out with 60 Vbeta primers and 13 Jbeta primers. TCRdb's table, derived via immunoSEQ multiplex PCR, lists solely in-frame clones and lacks some. This sample carries about 86,000 clones, around 79% of them seen once, and the ten largest clones take roughly 6%. Specimen: PBMCs. The receptors were gathered from a female donor in good health and CMV-seronegative.

This clone was picked up a small number of times. The chain is built from TRBV9 and TRBJ1-6; TRBD1 aligns across 7 bases. CDR1 is SGDLS, CDR2 YYNGEE, per germline. V lost 3 bases to trimming and J lost 4 bases; unmatched junction nucleotides: 1. The CDR3 has 14 amino acids. The CDR3 region is CASSEQGYNSPLHF. As DNA, the CDR3 is TGTGCCAGCAGCGAACAGGGGTATAATTCACCCCTCCACTTT.

V usage is TRBV27 and J usage is TRBJ1-1; TRBD1 matches at 8 bases. CDR3 length: 14 residues. The V and J ends lost 5 bases and 7 bases, in that order; junction bases with no gene match: 9. The germline gives CDR1 MNHEY, CDR2 SMNVEV (reference sequence). The CDR3 bases are TGTGCCAGCAGTCAGCGGACAGGGATATTTGAAGCTTTCTTT. Its protein is CASSQRTGIFEAFF.

V and J are TRBV7-8 and TRBJ2-1; possibly TRBD2 for D (7 bases). The CDR3 loop spans 9 amino acids. V dropped 10 bases and J dropped 16 bases, with 14 bases sitting between them. Germline CDR1 reads SGHVS; CDR2 reads FQNEAQ. The CDR3 reads CATGGGPFF. CDR3 in DNA: TGTGCCACGGGGGGCGGGCCCTTCTTC.

The V call is TRBV18, the J call TRBJ2-5, with 8 bases fitting TRBD2. CDR3 length: 14 residues. Losses at the gene ends were 6 bases for V and 5 bases for J; bases not matched to a gene: 8. Germline CDR1 and CDR2: KGHSH and LQKENI. CDR3 residues: CASSAGGDLETQYF. CDR3 bases: TGTGCCAGCTCTGCGGGAGGAGATTTGGAGACCCAGTACTTC. The whole variable domain, remainder taken from reference TRBV18 and TRBJ2-5, is NAGVMQNPRHLVRRRGQEARLRCSPMKGHSHVYWYRQLPEEGLKFMVYLQKENIIDESGMPKERFSAEFPKEGPSILRIQQVVRGDSAAYFCASSAGGDLETQYFGPGTRLLVL.

This clone came up a few times. The chain combines TRBV25-1 with TRBJ1-6; tentatively, D is TRBD1 (6 bases). This CDR3 comprises 16 residues. CDR1 is MGHDK, CDR2 SYGVNS, per germline. The V end was cut by 2 bases, the J end by 7 bases, with 15 bases between. The CDR3 region has the DNA TGTGCCAGCAGTGAAGGGGGGGCCGCCTCAAATTCACCCCTCCACTTT. This codes for CASSEGGAASNSPLHF.

This clone came up once. V usage is TRBV7-2 and J usage is TRBJ2-1; TRBD2 aligns across 9 bases. The CDR3 runs 16 residues. Per the germline V gene, CDR1 is SGHTA and CDR2 is FQGNSA. V was pared by 5 bases and J by 10 bases, with 15 bases of the junction left unmatched. CDR3 protein: CASSPTNAGGPREQFF. Written as DNA, the CDR3 is TGTGCCAGCAGCCCAACGAATGCGGGAGGGCCCCGGGAGCAGTTCTTC.

In this sample, this clone turned up once. The J gene is TRBJ1-1, the V gene TRBV5-5; TRBD1 matches at 10 bases. The CDR3 is 16 amino acids. The germline CDR1 and CDR2 sequences are SGHKS and YYEKEE (reference sequence). J gave up 1 base and V 4 bases, and 7 bases lay outside the gene matches. Here the CDR3 DNA reads TGTGCCAGCAGCCTGGGACAGGGGCTATCGAACACTGAAGCTTTCTTT. Translation: CASSLGQGLSNTEAFF.

The rearrangement joins TRBV29-1 to TRBJ2-7, with a possible D match to TRBD1 (5 bases). V shed 6 bases and J shed 3 bases, with 12 bases lying between them. This CDR3 has 12 amino acids. CDR1 is SQVTM and CDR2 is ANQGSEA in the germline V gene. The CDR3: CSVGQGYYEQYF. The CDR3 nucleotides are TGCAGCGTGGGTCAGGGTTACTACGAGCAGTACTTC.

The chain combines TRBV28 with TRBJ1-5, with 7 bases identical to TRBD1. Germline loops: CDR1 MDHEN, CDR2 SYDVKM. The CDR3 runs to 16 residues. V gave up 2 bases and J gave up 2 bases; unmatched junction bases: 6. CDR3 amino acids: CASSLLQGGGNQPQHF. The CDR3 nucleotides read TGTGCCAGCAGTTTACTCCAGGGGGGTGGCAATCAGCCCCAGCATTTT.

This chain joins TRBV6-1 and TRBJ2-7, with TRBD1 as a possible D gene (6 bases). The germline V and J ends were trimmed by 0 bases and 5 bases, with 14 bases remaining between them. Germline CDR1 and CDR2: MNHNS and SASEGT. The CDR3 runs to 15 residues. DNA of the CDR3: TGTGCCAGCAGTGAAGCCGGGACACCACAAAACGAGCAGTACTTC. It codes for CASSEAGTPQNEQYF.

This rearrangement joins TRBV5-4 to TRBJ2-5; TRBD1 aligns across 9 bases. Unmatched junction bases numbered 6, after V lost 4 bases and J lost 2 bases. Germline V gives CDR1 SGHNT, CDR2 YYREEE (reference sequence). This CDR3 spans 15 amino acids. CDR3 sequence reads: CASSTTGGEQETQYF. CDR3 bases: TGTGCCAGCAGCACCACAGGGGGCGAACAAGAGACCCAGTACTTC.

The chain joins TRBV5-1 to TRBJ1-4; TRBD1 agrees at 7 bases. The CDR3 has 13 amino acids. The germline V gene has CDR1 SGHRS and CDR2 YFSETQ. The V segment lost 4 bases and the J segment 5 bases; nucleotides outside the gene matches: 2. This CDR3 is CASSRDSNEKLFF. Written as DNA, the CDR3 is TGCGCCAGCAGCCGGGACAGCAATGAAAAACTGTTTTTT. Complete variable domain (other parts from reference TRBV5-1 and TRBJ1-4): KAGVTQTPRYLIKTRGQQVTLSCSPISGHRSVSWYQQTPGQGLQFLFEYFSETQRNKGNFPGRFSGRQFSNSRSEMNVSTLELGDSALYLCASSRDSNEKLFFGSGTQLSVL.

V usage is TRBV15 and J usage is TRBJ1-2; 8 bases align to TRBD1. This CDR3 spans 12 amino acids. Germline CDR1 is LNHNV and CDR2 is YYDKDF (reference sequence). Trimming at V came to 5 bases and at J to 11 bases, leaving 7 bases not matched to a gene. As DNA, the CDR3 is TGTGCCACCAGCGGCGGGACAGGCGATTACACCTTC. Amino acids: CATSGGTGDYTF.

The chain recombines TRBV2 with TRBJ2-1; 9 nucleotides align to TRBD2. The germline V gene has CDR1 SNHLY and CDR2 FYNNEI. The CDR3 extends over 16 amino acids. The ends lost 2 bases at V and 10 bases at J; junction bases unmatched: 12. The CDR3 here is CASSETSTSGLGEQFF. The DNA for the CDR3 is TGTGCCAGCAGTGAAACGTCGACTAGCGGTTTAGGAGAGCAGTTCTTC.

The V gene is TRBV5-6, the J gene TRBJ2-7; 9 bases match TRBD2. The germline V gene has CDR1 SGHDT and CDR2 YYEEEE. V shed 0 bases, J shed 0 bases, and the junction held 7 bases outside the gene matches. The length of the CDR3 is 17 residues. The CDR3, as DNA: TGTGCCAGCAGCTTGGGAGGTCTAGCGGGGAACTCCTACGAGCAGTACTTC. This gives the protein CASSLGGLAGNSYEQYF. Filled out from reference TRBV5-6 and TRBJ2-7, the complete variable domain reads DAGVTQSPTHLIKTRGQQVTLRCSPKSGHDTVSWYQQALGQGPQFIFQYYEEEERQRGNFPDRFSGHQFPNYSSELNVNALLLGDSALYLCASSLGGLAGNSYEQYFGPGTRLTVT.

In this sample, this clone turned up once. The chain uses TRBV2 and TRBJ1-1, with unresolved D. With 5 bases removed from V and 1 base from J, the gap between germline ends came to 8 bases. This CDR3 contains 13 residues. CDR1 and CDR2 (germline): SNHLY, FYNNEI. The CDR3 nucleotides read TGTGCCAGCAGTATACAGCCGAACACTGAAGCTTTCTTT. It is translated as CASSIQPNTEAFF.

This sequence joins TRBV7-8 and TRBJ2-7, with TRBD2 identical over 10 bases. With V trimmed by 1 base and J by 3 bases, 6 bases remained unmatched. CDR1 SGHVS and CDR2 FQNEAQ come from the germline V gene. The CDR3 is 16 residues long. CDR3 residues: CASSLDVLAGDYEQYF. The CDR3 nucleotides are TGTGCCAGCAGCTTAGACGTGCTAGCGGGAGACTACGAGCAGTACTTC.

The chain uses TRBV6-5 and TRBJ1-5; weak D call: TRBD1 (6 bases). Germline-derived CDR1 and CDR2 are MNHEY and SVGAGI. V was cut by 4 bases and J by 2 bases, with 12 bases left in between. The CDR3 contains 15 residues. CDR3 DNA sequence: TGTGCCAGCAGTTTCGGACAGACTGGCAATCAGCCCCAGCATTTT. Protein sequence: CASSFGQTGNQPQHF.

The chain has TRBV6-1 and TRBJ1-2; 9 nucleotides align to TRBD1. CDR3 length equals 14 residues. Germline assignment: CDR1 MNHNS and CDR2 SASEGT. Trimming at V came to 1 base and at J to 3 bases, leaving 0 bases not matched to a gene. DNA for the CDR3: TGTGCCAGCAGTGAAGGGGACAGGGACTATGGCTACACCTTC. Its translation: CASSEGDRDYGYTF.

This clone came up a few times. The chain has TRBV29-1 and TRBJ2-7; perhaps D is TRBD1 or TRBD2 (7 bases each). Germline CDR1 is SQVTM and CDR2 is ANQGSEA. V lost 7 bases, J lost 1 base, and 14 bases lay in between. There are 13 residues in the CDR3. In nucleotides, the CDR3 is TGCAGCGCTGACAGGGAGGGGTCCTACGAGCAGTACTTC. This sequence encodes CSADREGSYEQYF.

The J gene is TRBJ1-4, the V gene TRBV27; tentative D call: TRBD1 (6 bases). Germline loops: CDR1 MNHEY, CDR2 SMNVEV (reference sequence). Deletions cut 0 bases from V and 7 bases from J, with 15 bases between. CDR3 length: 16 amino acids. The CDR3 DNA reads as TGTGCCAGCAGTTTATCCCACGGGACAAGGAGTGAAAAACTGTTTTTT. This encodes CASSLSHGTRSEKLFF.

The gene calls are TRBV5-4 and TRBJ2-2; D is possibly TRBD1 (5 bases). The CDR3 runs to 14 residues. The germline V gene has CDR1 SGHNT and CDR2 YYREEE (reference sequence). V shed 0 bases and J shed 7 bases, with 10 bases lying between them. CDR3 in amino acids: CASSLAQGIGELFF. In DNA, the CDR3 is TGTGCCAGCAGCTTGGCCCAGGGTATCGGGGAGCTGTTTTTT.

This clone showed up just once. V gene TRBV18 combines with J gene TRBJ1-1, with D possibly TRBD1 on 5 matching bases. V lost 2 bases to trimming and J lost 3 bases, with 10 bases between them. The CDR3 is 14 residues long. Germline-derived CDR1 and CDR2 are KGHSH and LQKENI. The CDR3 spells CASSPGGTHTEAFF. The CDR3 DNA sequence: TGTGCCAGCTCACCAGGAGGGACCCACACTGAAGCTTTCTTT.

This clone was seen once. J is TRBJ2-7 and V is TRBV28; 8 bases are a match to TRBD1. The J segment lost 1 base and the V segment lost 7 bases, leaving 9 bases of the junction unmatched. The CDR3 contains 15 residues. Germline V gene sequence: CDR1 MDHEN, CDR2 SYDVKM. The CDR3 is CASIEGTGPSYEQYF. CDR3 in DNA: TGTGCCAGCATAGAGGGGACAGGCCCATCCTACGAGCAGTACTTC.